This T cell receptor beta chain was identified during a study of patients and donors after allogeneic stem cell transplantation. Trimming removed 1 base at V and 2 bases at J, with 11 bases between. The CDR3 is made up of 15 amino acids. TCRdb independently ran MiXCR on the RT-PCR reads; one entry per CDR3 protein. This table has 400,000 to 450,000 distinct CDR3 sequences, about a sixth appearing once. The material sequenced was blood, either unsorted or a sorted T cell fraction (not recorded which). The TCR was taken from a human donor who was either an allogeneic HSCT recipient or a stem cell or donor lymphocyte infusion donor (not recorded which). It is not recorded whose cells these are; they may come from a transplant donor. The chain couples TRBV12-3 or TRBV12-4 to TRBJ1-1; D gene uncertain. The CDR3 DNA reads as TGTGCCAGCAGTTTAGAGTCGCGGAAAAACACTGAAGCTTTCTTT. It is translated as CASSLESRKNTEAFF.